Below are 21 T cell receptor beta chains sequenced from a single sample in a study of T cells in Graves' hyperthyroidism and ophthalmopathy. From RNA transcripts, TCR beta CDR3 regions were amplified. An initial round of RT-PCR targeting the TCR CDR3 relied on the HTBI primer set. TCRdb re-analysed the multiplex PCR reads in MiXCR, keeping a single row per CDR3 protein. The profile shows 300,000 to 450,000 distinct CDR3 sequences, about 13% of them singletons. Sample: blood. The receptors were gathered from a woman younger than 30 with Graves' hyperthyroidism.

The chain joins TRBV19 to TRBJ2-6; possible D gene TRBD1, 5 bases. Germline V gives CDR1 LNHDA, CDR2 SQIVND (reference sequence). The CDR3 runs 14 residues. The germline V and J ends were trimmed by 7 bases and 4 bases, with 11 bases remaining between them. The CDR3 spells CASTEGVGANVLTF. The DNA for the CDR3 is TGTGCCAGTACGGAAGGGGTCGGGGCCAACGTCCTGACTTTC.

In its sample, this clonotype was seen many times. This rearrangement joins TRBV7-9 to TRBJ2-3, with unresolved D. Germline assignment: CDR1 SEHNR and CDR2 FQNEAQ (reference sequence). Deletions cut 8 bases from V and 3 bases from J, with 15 bases between. The CDR3 length is 14 residues. CDR3: CASLGPPWTDTQYF. The CDR3 DNA reads as TGTGCCAGCCTAGGCCCGCCCTGGACAGATACGCAGTATTTT.

In its sample, this clonotype was seen a few times. The chain uses TRBV29-1 and TRBJ2-7; 8 nucleotides line up with TRBD1. V lost 4 bases and J lost 5; bases outside the gene matches: 4. Germline V gives CDR1 SQVTM, CDR2 ANQGSEA. The CDR3 is made up of 12 amino acids. This CDR3 reads CSVAQGVDEQYF. The CDR3 region has the DNA TGCAGCGTTGCACAGGGGGTTGACGAGCAGTACTTC.

This clonotype was seen many times. This chain links TRBV3-1 with TRBJ2-4; either TRBD1 or TRBD2 may fit D (6 bases each). CDR3 length: 15 residues. V shed 0 bases and J shed 8 bases, with 14 bases lying between them. In germline, CDR1 is LGHDT, CDR2 YNNKEL (reference sequence). CDR3 sequence reads: CASSQDGGGGDIQYF. The CDR3 nucleotides read TGTGCCAGCAGCCAAGATGGGGGCGGAGGGGACATTCAGTACTTC.

This clonotype was recorded many times. The chain employs TRBV9 and TRBJ1-3; D is undetermined. V lost 3 bases to trimming and J lost 4 bases, with 14 bases between them. Germline V gene data show CDR1 as SGDLS and CDR2 as YYNGEE. The length of the CDR3 is 15 residues. The CDR3 bases are TGTGCCAGCAGCGCCATCCCCCGTGGGGGAAACACCATATATTTT. Amino acid sequence: CASSAIPRGGNTIYF.

This clonotype came up a few times. The chain has TRBV20-1 and TRBJ2-5, with 12 bases matching TRBD2. The CDR3 extends over 16 amino acids. Germline CDR1 reads DFQATT; CDR2 reads SNEGSKA (reference sequence). Unmatched junction bases numbered 10, after V lost 3 bases and J lost 5 bases. CDR3 loop: CSASGLAGMNLETQYF. The CDR3 coding sequence is TGCAGTGCTAGTGGACTAGCGGGGATGAATTTGGAGACCCAGTACTTC.

The table lists this clonotype with many counts. The V call is TRBV7-9, the J call TRBJ2-7, with D possibly being TRBD1 or TRBD2 (5 bases each). The germline V and J ends were trimmed by 5 bases and 6 bases, with 20 bases remaining between them. This CDR3 spans 15 amino acids. Germline V CDR1 and CDR2: SEHNR, FQNEAQ (reference sequence). This chain's CDR3 is CASSPLERGRIEQYF. As DNA, the CDR3 is TGTGCCAGCAGCCCCCTGGAGAGGGGACGGATCGAGCAGTACTTC. Filled out from reference TRBV7-9 and TRBJ2-7, the complete variable domain reads DTGVSQNPRHKITKRGQNVTFRCDPISEHNRLYWYRQTLGQGPEFLTYFQNEAQLEKSRLLSDRFSAERPKGSFSTLEIQRTEQGDSAMYLCASSPLERGRIEQYFGPGTRLTVT.

This clonotype was counted between two and nine times. V gene TRBV9 combines with J gene TRBJ2-7, with D tentatively TRBD1 (6 bases). Trimming took 4 bases from V and 6 from J, leaving 20 bases between them. The CDR3 consists of 15 residues. Germline V lookup: CDR1 SGDLS, CDR2 YYNGEE. CDR3 region: CASSQATGYNAEQYF. The CDR3 DNA follows: TGTGCCAGCAGCCAAGCCACAGGGTACAATGCCGAGCAGTACTTC.

The CDR3 nucleotides are TGTGCCAGTAGTATAGGAGACAGGGCTGGCAATCAGCCCCAGCATTTT. Translation: CASSIGDRAGNQPQHF. V and J are TRBV19 and TRBJ1-5, with 7 nucleotides matching TRBD1. This CDR3 has 16 residues. The trim removed 1 base at V and 2 bases at J, leaving 5 bases unmatched. The germline gives CDR1 LNHDA, CDR2 SQIVND (reference sequence).

This clonotype was counted many times. V usage is TRBV29-1 and J usage is TRBJ1-2; D unresolved. CDR1 and CDR2 (germline): SQVTM, ANQGSEA. The germline V and J ends were trimmed by 2 bases and 8 bases, with 15 bases remaining between them. The CDR3 extends over 13 amino acids. CDR3 nucleotide sequence: TGCAGCGTTGAAAAGGACGCAAAGCCCGGCTACACCTTC. It translates to CSVEKDAKPGYTF.

The chain links TRBV5-4 to TRBJ2-2; D is perhaps TRBD1 (6 bases). The length of the CDR3 is 15 residues. V was pared by 4 bases and J by 4 bases, with 14 bases between. CDR1 is SGHNT, CDR2 YYREEE, per germline (reference sequence). The CDR3 protein is CASSPPGTPTGELFF. In DNA, the CDR3 is TGTGCCAGCAGCCCACCCGGGACACCCACCGGGGAGCTGTTTTTT.

This chain joins TRBV28 and TRBJ1-3, with D perhaps matching TRBD1 (6 bases). V dropped 5 bases and J dropped 0 bases, with 14 bases sitting between them. Germline lookup yields CDR1 MDHEN and CDR2 SYDVKM. This CDR3 comprises 16 residues. DNA of the CDR3: TGTGCCAGCAGTGGGGGGCAGGGCCTCTCTGGAAACACCATATATTTT. It encodes CASSGGQGLSGNTIYF.

The sample holds many counts of this clonotype. CDR3 DNA sequence: TGTGCCAGCAGCTATCAGGGGAATAGGAACACCGGGGAGCTGTTTTTT. Translated, it gives CASSYQGNRNTGELFF. V usage is TRBV7-6 and J usage is TRBJ2-2, with D perhaps matching TRBD1 (6 bases). The CDR3 is 16 residues long. The germline gives CDR1 SGHVS, CDR2 FNYEAQ. V dropped 4 bases and J dropped 1 base, with 13 bases sitting between them.

This chain joins TRBV7-9 and TRBJ1-5; 7 nucleotides align to TRBD1. Germline CDR1 SEHNR, CDR2 FQNEAQ (reference sequence). CDR3 length equals 14 residues. V was pared by 5 bases and J by 3 bases, with 4 bases of the junction left unmatched. The DNA for the CDR3 is TGTGCCAGCAGCCAGGGGGGCACCAATCAGCCCCAGCATTTT. It is translated as CASSQGGTNQPQHF.

This clonotype was seen repeatedly, ten times or more. The V gene is TRBV18, the J gene TRBJ2-3; D uncertain. Germline lookup yields CDR1 KGHSH and CDR2 LQKENI. The CDR3 sequence is 15 residues long. The V end lost 4 bases, the J end lost 1 base, and 12 bases lay between the germline ends. In DNA form, the CDR3 reads TGTGCCAGCTCACTCGGATCTTCTGGCACAGATACGCAGTATTTT. Translation gives CASSLGSSGTDTQYF.

This clonotype occurred many times. The V call is TRBV7-6, the J call TRBJ2-2; 7 nucleotides match TRBD2. After removal of 5 bases from V and 7 bases from J, the junction contained 10 bases not matched to a gene. CDR1 and CDR2 (germline): SGHVS, FNYEAQ. The CDR3 extends over 15 amino acids. The CDR3 here is CASSPPLRGDGELFF. The DNA of the CDR3 is TGTGCCAGCAGCCCCCCCTTACGGGGGGACGGGGAGCTGTTTTTT. The full variable domain, in which reference TRBV7-6 and TRBJ2-2 provide the parts outside the CDR3, is GAGVSQSPRYKVTKRGQDVALRCDPISGHVSLYWYRQALGQGPEFLTYFNYEAQQDKSGLPNDRFSAERPEGSISTLTIQRTEQRDSAMYRCASSPPLRGDGELFFGEGSRLTVL.

Many counts were recorded for this clonotype. V is TRBV3-1 and J is TRBJ2-1; D gene unclear. Deletions cut 0 bases from V and 12 bases from J, with 21 bases between. The CDR3 runs 16 residues. Germline V gives CDR1 LGHDT, CDR2 YNNKEL (reference sequence). The CDR3 DNA sequence: TGTGCCAGCAGCCAAGATCTCCATACCCACAATCTCGTGCAGTTCTTC. It is translated as CASSQDLHTHNLVQFF.

This clonotype was detected many times. The chain carries TRBV2 and TRBJ1-5; D unresolved. The CDR3 is 14 residues long. Looked up from germline, CDR1 is SNHLY and CDR2 is FYNNEI. V was cut by 6 bases and J by 6 bases, with 15 bases left in between. The CDR3 is CASSPDGGVQPQHF. CDR3 coding DNA: TGTGCCAGCAGCCCGGACGGAGGAGTTCAGCCCCAGCATTTT.

This clonotype has at least ten counts. The chain carries TRBV7-2 and TRBJ1-1; 12 bases agree with TRBD1. Germline trimming cut 3 bases from V and 0 bases from J; bases unmatched to any gene: 5. The CDR3 sequence is 17 residues long. Germline V gene sequence: CDR1 SGHTA, CDR2 FQGNSA. CDR3 DNA sequence: TGTGCCAGCAGCTTCCGGGACAGGGGGCTGATGAACACTGAAGCTTTCTTT. This gives the protein CASSFRDRGLMNTEAFF.

This clonotype was observed many times. V gene TRBV27 combines with J gene TRBJ2-5; perhaps TRBD1 as D (5 bases). Germline V lookup: CDR1 MNHEY, CDR2 SMNVEV (reference sequence). The CDR3 has 13 amino acids. With 8 bases removed from V and 5 bases from J, the gap between germline ends came to 15 bases. DNA of the CDR3: TGTGCCAGCTGCAAGGGGAATGGGGAGACCCAGTACTTC. It is translated as CASCKGNGETQYF.

The sample holds many counts of this clonotype. This chain joins TRBV20-1 and TRBJ2-7, with D perhaps assigned TRBD1 or TRBD2 (6 bases each). V lost 3 bases to trimming and J lost 5 bases, with 14 bases between them. Germline CDR1 DFQATT, CDR2 SNEGSKA (reference sequence). CDR3 length: 13 amino acids. This CDR3 is CSARSLGGNEQYF. The CDR3 region has the DNA TGCAGTGCTAGGTCGTTAGGGGGGAACGAGCAGTACTTC.